The 5 T cell receptor beta chains presented below share a single source sample, sequenced in a study of Ad26.COV2.S vaccination and SARS-CoV-2 variants. Treatment here: some 20 received Ad26.COV2.S at low or high dose, single or two shots; 5 received placebo; per-sample allocation not given. Sampling was performed 63 days after the first vaccine or placebo injection. The method was immunoSEQ multiplex PCR; TCRdb's version includes in-frame clones alone and lacks a portion of them. The repertoire consists of more than 350,000 clones, with about 93% occurring once and the leading ten covering 10% to 15%. This material consisted of peripheral blood, taken in a trial of Ad26.COV2.S vaccine versus placebo. These receptor sequences come from a person between 18 and 65 years old who received the Ad26.COV2.S COVID-19 vaccine or a placebo.

The J gene is TRBJ2-7, the V gene TRBV2; D remains ambiguous. V shed 8 bases and J shed 0 bases, with 8 bases lying between them. From germline, CDR1 is SNHLY and CDR2 FYNNEI. The CDR3 is 12 residues long. CDR3 protein: CASEGSSYEQYF. CDR3 bases: TGTGCCAGCGAAGGTAGCTCCTACGAGCAGTACTTC. Based on the CDR3 plus reference TRBV2 and TRBJ2-7, the full variable domain is EPEVTQTPSHQVTQMGQEVILRCVPISNHLYFYWYRQILGQKVEFLVSFYNNEISEKSEIFDDQFSVERPDGSNFTLKIRSTKLEDSAMYFCASEGSSYEQYFGPGTRLTVT.

This chain joins TRBV29-1 and TRBJ1-2; TRBD1 matches 8 bases. The CDR3 contains 15 residues. J gave up 2 bases and V 3 bases, and 8 bases lay outside the gene matches. The V gene's germline CDR1 is SQVTM and CDR2 ANQGSEA. The CDR3 sequence: CSVEGLQGANYGYTF. The CDR3 DNA reads TGCAGCGTTGAGGGCCTGCAGGGGGCGAACTATGGCTACACCTTC.

The gene calls are TRBV5-4 and TRBJ2-2, with D possibly being TRBD1 (6 bases). This CDR3 has 14 residues. The V gene's germline CDR1 is SGHNT and CDR2 YYREEE (reference sequence). Trimming took off 0 bases at V and 6 bases at J, with 9 bases between the two ends. The CDR3 sequence is CASSLVAGAGELFF. The CDR3 nucleotides are TGTGCCAGCAGCTTGGTGGCAGGGGCCGGGGAGCTGTTTTTT.

The chain has TRBV19 and TRBJ2-1; TRBD2 is a possible D gene (6 bases). Germline V gene data show CDR1 as LNHDA and CDR2 as SQIVND (reference sequence). Trimming cost V 1 base and J 10 bases, with 8 bases left between them. The length of the CDR3 is 12 residues. CDR3 coding DNA: TGTGCCAGTAGTATAGGTGGGGGGGAGCAGTTCTTC. Its protein is CASSIGGGEQFF.

The rearrangement joins TRBV11-2 to TRBJ1-4, with a possible D match to TRBD1 (5 bases). V shed 0 bases and J shed 0 bases, with 11 bases lying between them. The germline CDR1 and CDR2 sequences are SGHAT and FQNNGV. The CDR3 covers 17 residues. CDR3 region: CASSLDQGDATNEKLFF. The CDR3 DNA reads TGTGCCAGCAGCTTAGATCAGGGCGATGCAACTAATGAAAAACTGTTTTTT.